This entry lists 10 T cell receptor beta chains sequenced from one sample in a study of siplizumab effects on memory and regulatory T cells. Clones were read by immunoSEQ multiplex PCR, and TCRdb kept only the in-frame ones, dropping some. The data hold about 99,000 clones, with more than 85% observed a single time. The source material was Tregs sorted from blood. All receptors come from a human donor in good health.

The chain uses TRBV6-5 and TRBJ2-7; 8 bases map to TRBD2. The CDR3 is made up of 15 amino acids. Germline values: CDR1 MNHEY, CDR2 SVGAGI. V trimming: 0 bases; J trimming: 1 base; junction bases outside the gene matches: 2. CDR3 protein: CASSYSSGGSYEQYF. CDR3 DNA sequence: TGTGCCAGCAGTTACTCGAGCGGGGGATCCTACGAGCAGTACTTC.

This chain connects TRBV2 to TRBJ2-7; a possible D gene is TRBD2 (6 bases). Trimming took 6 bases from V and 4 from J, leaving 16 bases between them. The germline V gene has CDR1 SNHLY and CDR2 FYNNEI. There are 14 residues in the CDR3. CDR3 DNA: TGTGCCAGCAGGCTCAGGGACTCCTCGTACGAGCAGTACTTC. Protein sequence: CASRLRDSSYEQYF. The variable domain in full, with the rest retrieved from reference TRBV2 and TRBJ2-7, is EPEVTQTPSHQVTQMGQEVILRCVPISNHLYFYWYRQILGQKVEFLVSFYNNEISEKSEIFDDQFSVERPDGSNFTLKIRSTKLEDSAMYFCASRLRDSSYEQYFGPGTRLTVT.

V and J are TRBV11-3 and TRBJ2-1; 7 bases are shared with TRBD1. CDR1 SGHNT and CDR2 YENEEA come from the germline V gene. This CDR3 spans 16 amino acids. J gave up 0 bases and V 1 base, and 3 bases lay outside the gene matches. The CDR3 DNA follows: TGTGCCAGCAGCTTAGGGGGGACAGCCTCCTACAATGAGCAGTTCTTC. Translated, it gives CASSLGGTASYNEQFF.

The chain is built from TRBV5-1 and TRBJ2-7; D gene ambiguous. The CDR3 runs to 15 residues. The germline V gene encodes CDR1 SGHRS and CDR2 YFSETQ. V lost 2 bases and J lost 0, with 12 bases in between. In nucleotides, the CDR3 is TGCGCCAGCAGCTTCGGGCAGATCTTCTCCTACGAGCAGTACTTC. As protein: CASSFGQIFSYEQYF.

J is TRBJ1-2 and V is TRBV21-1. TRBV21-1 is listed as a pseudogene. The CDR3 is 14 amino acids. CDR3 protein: CASSSLQGDYGYTF. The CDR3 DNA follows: TGTGCCAGCAGCAGTCTGCAGGGAGACTATGGCTACACCTTC.

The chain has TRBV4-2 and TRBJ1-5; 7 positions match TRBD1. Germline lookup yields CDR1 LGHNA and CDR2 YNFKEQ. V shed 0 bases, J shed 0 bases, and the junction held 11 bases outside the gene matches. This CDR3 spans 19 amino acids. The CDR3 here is CASSQDVRDSRYSNQPQHF. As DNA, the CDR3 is TGTGCCAGCAGCCAAGACGTTAGGGACAGTCGCTATAGCAATCAGCCCCAGCATTTT.

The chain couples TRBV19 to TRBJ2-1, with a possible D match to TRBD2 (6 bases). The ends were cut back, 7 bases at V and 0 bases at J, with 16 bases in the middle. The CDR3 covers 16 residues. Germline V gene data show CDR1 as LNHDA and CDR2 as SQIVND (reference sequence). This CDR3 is CASTEKAGLSYNEQFF. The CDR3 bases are TGTGCCAGTACCGAGAAAGCGGGTCTCTCCTACAATGAGCAGTTCTTC.

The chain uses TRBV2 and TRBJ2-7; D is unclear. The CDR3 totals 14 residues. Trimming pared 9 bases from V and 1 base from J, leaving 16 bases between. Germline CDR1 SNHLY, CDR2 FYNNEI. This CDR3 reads CARSSHLGSYEQYF. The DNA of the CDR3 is TGTGCCAGAAGCTCTCACCTTGGGTCCTACGAGCAGTACTTC. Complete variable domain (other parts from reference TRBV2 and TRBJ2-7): EPEVTQTPSHQVTQMGQEVILRCVPISNHLYFYWYRQILGQKVEFLVSFYNNEISEKSEIFDDQFSVERPDGSNFTLKIRSTKLEDSAMYFCARSSHLGSYEQYFGPGTRLTVT.

The CDR3: CASSSGARGDTQYF. The CDR3 DNA is TGCGCCAGCAGTTCCGGCGCGCGGGGAGATACGCAGTATTTT. The V and J genes are TRBV5-1 and TRBJ2-3; tentative D call: TRBD2 (6 bases). The germline V and J ends were trimmed by 5 bases and 5 bases, with 15 bases remaining between them. The length of the CDR3 is 14 residues. CDR1 SGHRS and CDR2 YFSETQ come from the germline V gene.

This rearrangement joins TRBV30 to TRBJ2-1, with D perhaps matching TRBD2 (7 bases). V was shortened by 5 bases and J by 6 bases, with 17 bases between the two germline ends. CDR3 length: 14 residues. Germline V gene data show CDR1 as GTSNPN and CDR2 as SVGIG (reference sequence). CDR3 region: CAWGGAGGPNEQFF. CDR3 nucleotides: TGTGCCTGGGGGGGGGCCGGGGGCCCCAATGAGCAGTTCTTC.